These 4 T cell receptor beta chains share one sample of origin, sequenced in a study of blood T cell repertoires in COVID-19. The method was immunoSEQ multiplex PCR; TCRdb's version includes in-frame clones alone and lacks a portion of them. The sample includes about 250,000 clones, approximately 85% of them seen just once. Sequencing was done on a sample of peripheral blood. Receptor source: a man over 45 with acute or convalescent COVID-19.

The gene calls are TRBV5-4 and TRBJ2-3, with TRBD2 matching 10 bases. V dropped 5 bases and J dropped 1; count of bases not matched to a gene: 7. This CDR3 spans 16 amino acids. Per the germline V gene, CDR1 is SGHNT and CDR2 is YYREEE (reference sequence). CDR3 in DNA: TGTGCCAGCAGTTCTAAGCGGGGGGGCCGCACAGATACGCAGTATTTT. Translation gives CASSSKRGGRTDTQYF.

This sequence joins TRBV10-1 and TRBJ1-2; maybe TRBD1 (5 bases). V was pared by 10 bases and J by 6 bases, with 24 bases between. The CDR3 runs to 15 residues. Germline-derived CDR1 and CDR2 are WNHNN and SYGVQD (reference sequence). The CDR3 DNA follows: TGCGCCATCAACAGAGCCGCCGGAGGGGATGATGGCTACACCTTC. Amino acid sequence: CAINRAAGGDDGYTF.

The rearrangement links TRBV9 to TRBJ1-4; 7 positions agree with TRBD1. Losses at the gene ends were 3 bases for V and 7 bases for J; bases not matched to a gene: 12. The CDR3 extends over 16 amino acids. CDR1 and CDR2 (germline): SGDLS, YYNGEE. The CDR3 reads CASSADRQGRGEKLFF. The CDR3 DNA follows: TGTGCCAGCAGCGCGGATCGACAGGGCCGCGGTGAAAAACTGTTTTTT.

This chain links TRBV5-5 with TRBJ1-3, with D maybe TRBD1 (6 bases). V was shortened by 1 base and J by 0 bases, with 11 bases between the two germline ends. The CDR3 covers 16 residues. The germline CDR1 and CDR2 sequences are SGHKS and YYEKEE (reference sequence). This CDR3 reads CASSLIGGLSGNTIYF. CDR3 coding DNA: TGTGCCAGCAGCTTGATTGGGGGCCTCTCTGGAAACACCATATATTTT.